This TCR beta chain was recovered during a study of cytomegalovirus exposure and HLA in healthy donors. Study context: An early data release held 79 million or so unique TCRs from HLA-typed donors. Study-wide results and limits: The study put under 200 TCR beta chains on its list as cytomegalovirus-associated. A later examination showed that TCR association rates differed by HLA locus, with DRB1 most and HLA-C fewest.

Trimming stripped 3 bases from V and 2 bases from J, with 13 bases between. Germline V lookup: CDR1 SGHTA, CDR2 FQGNSA. This CDR3 has 15 residues. The PCR made use of 60 Vbeta and 13 Jbeta primers. The repertoire was sequenced with immunoSEQ multiplex PCR; TCRdb's copy has only in-frame clones and lacks some. The sample carries 85,000 to 100,000 clones, around 79% recorded once. Concerning this clone: Antigen specificity is unknown.

The chain links TRBV7-2 to TRBJ1-2; D may be TRBD1 (5 bases). The sample was PBMCs. The receptor was isolated from a woman in her forties in good health and CMV-seronegative. The CDR3 protein is CASSLQTDMNYGYTF. The CDR3, as DNA: TGTGCCAGCAGCTTGCAGACAGACATGAACTATGGCTACACCTTC. Full variable domain (remainder filled in from reference TRBV7-2 and TRBJ1-2): GAGVSQSPSNKVTEKGKDVELRCDPISGHTALYWYRQSLGQGLEFLIYFQGNSAPDKSGLPSDRFSAERTGGSVSTLTIQRTQQEDSAVYLCASSLQTDMNYGYTFGSGTRLTVV.